This T cell receptor (beta chain) was captured by sequencing in a study of blood T cell repertoires in COVID-19. Overall study: PBMCs, B-cell-depleted T cells, or T cells were the source of the cDNA or gDNA that made up the material.

The assay was immunoSEQ multiplex PCR, and TCRdb's table has in-frame clones only and misses some. The sample consists of roughly 40,000 clones, 65% to 85% of them appearing once. The ends were cut back, 0 bases at V and 0 bases at J, with 12 bases in the middle. The CDR3 is made up of 17 amino acids. The germline CDR1 and CDR2 sequences are LGHDT and YNNKEL (reference sequence). This sequence originates from a woman older than 75 with active or convalescent COVID-19. The sample comprised peripheral blood. The gene calls are TRBV3-1 (or the pseudogene TRBV3-2) and TRBJ2-1; D gene unclear. The CDR3 bases are TGTGCCAGCAGCCAAGACATTTCGGAGACCTCCTACAATGAGCAGTTCTTC. Protein sequence: CASSQDISETSYNEQFF.